This T cell receptor (beta chain) was documented in a study of cytomegalovirus exposure and HLA in healthy donors. Only in-frame clones appear in the TCRdb table, and some are missing; sequencing was by immunoSEQ multiplex PCR. The table shows approximately 270,000 clones, with 85% to 90% occurring only once. This CDR3 comprises 15 residues. Germline-derived CDR1 and CDR2 are LNHDA and SQIVND (reference sequence). V gave up 6 bases and J gave up 0 bases; unmatched junction bases: 5. Material for sequencing was PBMCs. This chain links TRBV19 with TRBJ1-5, with 7 bases aligning to TRBD1. The TCR comes from a woman aged 18-35 years in good health and CMV-seronegative. CDR3 sequence: CASSIQGYSNQPQHF. The CDR3 nucleotides are TGTGCCAGTAGCATACAGGGGTATAGCAATCAGCCCCAGCATTTT.